Described below is a single TCR beta chain sequence and its context. The antigen is undetermined. Researchers report immunoSEQ v3.0 was run at survey level. The repertoire was sequenced with immunoSEQ multiplex PCR; TCRdb's copy has only in-frame clones and lacks some. The table shows around 26,000 clones, with about 92% occurring only once. This entry belongs to a study of long-term antiretroviral therapy in people with HIV. Germline V gene lookup returns CDR1 MNHEY and CDR2 SVGAGI. The CDR3 consists of 14 residues. V trimming: 5 bases; J trimming: 2 bases; junction bases outside the gene matches: 5. General study findings and limits: Collection spanned 2004 to 2017; ART regimens may be less effective than current ones.

The sequencing used unsorted PBMCs, collected 7.6 years after starting antiretroviral therapy. This receptor was obtained from a woman between 35 and 50 years old with HIV. The chain employs TRBV6-5 and TRBJ1-2, with 7 bases that match TRBD1. The CDR3 DNA follows: TGTGCCAGCAGTGAAGGGGGACAGAACTATGGCTACACCTTC. As protein: CASSEGGQNYGYTF.